Each of the 6 T cell receptor beta chains below was sequenced from the same sample in a study of shared clonotypes between healthy human individuals. Generated by immunoSEQ multiplex PCR, the TCRdb table keeps only in-frame clones and is missing some. The table has millions of clones, around nine tenths seen once; the top ten hold more than 0.12%. The material sequenced was naive CD4+ T cells sorted from blood. Subset meaning: CD45RA+ positively selected. Every receptor here comes from a man aged 18 to 30 in good health.

As DNA, the CDR3 is TGTGCCAGCAGCGATTCGGGCGGGACTAGTGCAAGTAGGGGGTACTTC. Translation gives CASSDSGGTSASRGYF. V gene TRBV7-8 combines with J gene TRBJ2-7; 8 bases line up with TRBD2. This CDR3 is built from 16 residues. CDR1 and CDR2 from the germline V gene are SGHVS and FQNEAQ. Trimming at V came to 5 bases and at J to 12 bases, leaving 21 bases not matched to a gene.

V usage is TRBV5-6 and J usage is TRBJ2-5, with D hard to call. The J call may be faulty, since TRBJ2-7 better matches the DNA end. This CDR3 contains 16 residues. Germline V gene lookup returns CDR1 SGHDT and CDR2 YYEEEE. This chain's CDR3 is CASSTFLVGPPYEQYF. For the CDR3, the DNA is TGTGCCAGCAGCACCTTTCTGGTAGGACCCCCCTACGAGCAGTACTTC.

The V and J genes are TRBV5-1 and TRBJ2-3; D remains unclear. Trimming shortened V by 0 bases and J by 4 bases, and 9 bases separated the two germline ends. CDR3 length: 14 amino acids. Germline lookup yields CDR1 SGHRS and CDR2 YFSETQ. CDR3 DNA: TGCGCCAGCAGCTTGGCGGGTCCCCCAGATACGCAGTATTTT. Its protein product is CASSLAGPPDTQYF.

V and J are TRBV7-9 and TRBJ2-3; tentative D call: TRBD2 (5 bases). V was clipped by 7 bases and J by 5 bases, with 13 bases between them. Germline V lookup: CDR1 SEHNR, CDR2 FQNEAQ (reference sequence). The CDR3 sequence is 13 residues long. For the CDR3, the DNA is TGTGCCAGCAATCTCGGGGTATTAGATACGCAGTATTTT. Translated, it gives CASNLGVLDTQYF.

V and J are TRBV6-6 and TRBJ2-4; tentatively, D is TRBD1 or TRBD2 (5 bases each). This CDR3 has 15 residues. The ends were cut back, 2 bases at V and 6 bases at J, with 14 bases in the middle. Germline V gene sequence: CDR1 MNHNY, CDR2 SVGAGI (reference sequence). The CDR3 loop reads CASSYGLGDGNIQYF. The CDR3, as DNA: TGTGCCAGCAGTTACGGGTTGGGGGACGGAAACATTCAGTACTTC.

The J gene is TRBJ2-7, the V gene TRBV11-2; no clear D. CDR1 SGHAT and CDR2 FQNNGV come from the germline V gene. Trimming shortened V by 0 bases and J by 4 bases, and 10 bases separated the two germline ends. The length of the CDR3 is 14 residues. The CDR3 region has the DNA TGTGCCAGCAGCTTAGAACCCCGGCATTACGAGCAGTACTTC. As protein: CASSLEPRHYEQYF.